The clone carrying this T cell receptor (beta chain) was observed many times. Its antigen remains unknown. Germline CDR1 and CDR2: SNHLY and FYNNEI. V lost 7 bases to trimming and J lost 1 base; unmatched junction nucleotides: 3. The length of the CDR3 is 13 residues. The authors prepared the TCRbeta library with unique molecular identifiers. In TCRdb, the PCR reads were re-called with MiXCR into one record per CDR3 protein. Of 200,000 to 250,000 distinct CDR3 sequences listed, around 7.8% are singletons. This record comes from a study of T-cell reconstitution after alpha-beta-depleted transplantation in children. Study results and limitations: Most T-cell counts and diversity one year after the transplant came from T cells that were newly produced. Surviving recipient cells, namely T cells and thymic progenitors, were the source of high day-60 TCRbeta diversity in some patients. There were reportedly several hundred expanded graft clones from which alpha-beta T cells came about two months after transplant.

V gene TRBV2 combines with J gene TRBJ1-2, with 7 bases identical to TRBD1. The sequences come from PBMCs, mostly from graft donor cells, collected 180 days after TCRalphabeta/CD19-depleted stem cell transplant. The TCR originated in a male patient younger than 18 who had a stem cell transplant for acute lymphoblastic leukemia, so the T cells may come from the graft donor. The CDR3 bases are TGTGCCAGCAAGACAGGGTTTAACTATGGCTACACCTTC. It specifies CASKTGFNYGYTF.